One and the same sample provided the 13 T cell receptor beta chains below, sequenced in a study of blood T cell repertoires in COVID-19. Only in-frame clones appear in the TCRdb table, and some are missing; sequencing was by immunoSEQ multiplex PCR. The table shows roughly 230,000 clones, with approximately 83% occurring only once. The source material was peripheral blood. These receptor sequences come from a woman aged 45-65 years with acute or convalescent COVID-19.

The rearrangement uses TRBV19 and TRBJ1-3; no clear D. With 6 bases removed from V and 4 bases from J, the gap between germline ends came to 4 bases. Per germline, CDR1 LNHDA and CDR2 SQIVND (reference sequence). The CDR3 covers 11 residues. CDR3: CASRSGNTIYF. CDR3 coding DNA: TGTGCCAGTAGGAGCGGAAACACCATATATTTT.

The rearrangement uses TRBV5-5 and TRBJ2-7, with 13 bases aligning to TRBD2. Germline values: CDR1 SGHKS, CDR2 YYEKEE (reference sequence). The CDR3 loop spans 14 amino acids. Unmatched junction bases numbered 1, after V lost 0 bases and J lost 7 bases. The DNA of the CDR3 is TGTGCCAGCAGCTTGGGGACTAGCGGGAGTGAGCAGTACTTC. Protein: CASSLGTSGSEQYF.

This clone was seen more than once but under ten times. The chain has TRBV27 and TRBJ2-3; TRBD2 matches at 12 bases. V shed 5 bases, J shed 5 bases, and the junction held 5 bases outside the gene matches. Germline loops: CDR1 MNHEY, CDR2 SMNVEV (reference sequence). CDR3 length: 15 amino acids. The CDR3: CASSLLAGGGDTQYF. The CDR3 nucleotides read TGTGCCAGCAGTCTCCTAGCGGGGGGGGGAGATACGCAGTATTTT.

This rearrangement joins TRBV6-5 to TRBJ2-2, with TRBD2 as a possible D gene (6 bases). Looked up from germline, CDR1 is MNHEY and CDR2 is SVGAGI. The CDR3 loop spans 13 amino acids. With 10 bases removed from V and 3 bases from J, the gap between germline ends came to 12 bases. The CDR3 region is CATSGGDTGELFF. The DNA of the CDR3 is TGTGCCACCTCCGGGGGAGACACCGGGGAGCTGTTTTTT.

The CDR3 reads CATSTRLTSTGELFF. The CDR3 nucleotides read TGTGCCACCAGCACCCGACTAACAAGCACCGGGGAGCTGTTTTTT. The chain carries TRBV15 and TRBJ2-2, with a possible D match to TRBD2 (5 bases). CDR1 LNHNV and CDR2 YYDKDF come from the germline V gene (reference sequence). The CDR3 has 15 residues. Trimming removed 4 bases from V and 4 bases from J, with 13 bases in between.

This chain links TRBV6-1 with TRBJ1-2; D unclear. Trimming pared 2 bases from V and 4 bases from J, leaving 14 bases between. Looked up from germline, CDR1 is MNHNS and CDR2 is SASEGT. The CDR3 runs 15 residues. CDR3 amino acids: CASSENPGEAYGYTF. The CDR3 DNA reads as TGTGCCAGCAGTGAAAATCCGGGAGAGGCCTATGGCTACACCTTC.

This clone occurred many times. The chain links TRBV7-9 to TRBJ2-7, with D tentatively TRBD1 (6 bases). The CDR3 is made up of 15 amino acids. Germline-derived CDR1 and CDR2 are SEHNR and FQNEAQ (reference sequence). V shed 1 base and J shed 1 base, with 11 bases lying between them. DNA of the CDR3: TGTGCCAGCAGCTTAGGCCGGGACAAGTCCTACGAGCAGTACTTC. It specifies CASSLGRDKSYEQYF.

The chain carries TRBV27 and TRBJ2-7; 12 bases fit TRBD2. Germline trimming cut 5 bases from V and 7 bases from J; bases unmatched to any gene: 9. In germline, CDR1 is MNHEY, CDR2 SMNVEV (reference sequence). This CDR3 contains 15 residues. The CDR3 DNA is TGTGCCAGCAGTGCCTCGGGACTAGCGGGTGTAGAGCAGTACTTC. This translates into CASSASGLAGVEQYF.

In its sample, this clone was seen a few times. CDR3 DNA sequence: TGTGCCAGCAGCCGGGACAGGACGTACTACGAGCAGTACTTC. The encoded protein is CASSRDRTYYEQYF. The chain joins TRBV11-2 to TRBJ2-7; 8 bases align to TRBD1. This CDR3 contains 14 residues. The ends lost 5 bases at V and 3 bases at J; junction bases unmatched: 6. Per the germline V gene, CDR1 is SGHAT and CDR2 is FQNNGV.

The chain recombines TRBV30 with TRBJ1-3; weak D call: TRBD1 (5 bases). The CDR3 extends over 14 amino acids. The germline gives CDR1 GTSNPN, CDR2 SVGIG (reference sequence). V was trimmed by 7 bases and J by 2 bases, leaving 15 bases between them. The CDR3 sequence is CAYEPAGTGNTIYF. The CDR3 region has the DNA TGTGCCTACGAACCGGCAGGGACTGGAAACACCATATATTTT. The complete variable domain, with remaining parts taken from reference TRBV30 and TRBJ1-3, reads SQTIHQWPATLVQPVGSPLSLECTVEGTSNPNLYWYRQAAGRGLQLLFYSVGIGQISSEVPQNLSASRPQDRQFILSSKKLLLSDSGFYLCAYEPAGTGNTIYFGEGSWLTVV.

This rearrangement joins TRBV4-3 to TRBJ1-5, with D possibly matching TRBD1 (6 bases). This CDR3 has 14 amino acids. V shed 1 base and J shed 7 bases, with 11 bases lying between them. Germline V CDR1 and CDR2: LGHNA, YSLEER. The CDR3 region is CASSQVGGGQPQHF. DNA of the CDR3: TGCGCCAGCAGCCAAGTTGGGGGCGGGCAGCCCCAGCATTTT.

CDR3 protein: CSAGRAQETQYF. The DNA of the CDR3 is TGCAGCGCCGGCCGAGCCCAAGAGACCCAGTACTTC. This chain joins TRBV29-1 and TRBJ2-5; D uncertain. Trimming left V 7 bases short and J 1 base short, with 10 bases between. The CDR3 is 12 residues long. Germline CDR1 reads SQVTM; CDR2 reads ANQGSEA.

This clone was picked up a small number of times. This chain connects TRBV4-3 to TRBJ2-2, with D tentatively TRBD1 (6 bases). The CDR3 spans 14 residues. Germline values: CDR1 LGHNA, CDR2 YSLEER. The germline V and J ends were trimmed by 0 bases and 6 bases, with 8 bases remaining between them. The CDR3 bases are TGCGCCAGCAGCCAAGATACAGGGCCCGGGGAGCTGTTTTTT. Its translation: CASSQDTGPGELFF.